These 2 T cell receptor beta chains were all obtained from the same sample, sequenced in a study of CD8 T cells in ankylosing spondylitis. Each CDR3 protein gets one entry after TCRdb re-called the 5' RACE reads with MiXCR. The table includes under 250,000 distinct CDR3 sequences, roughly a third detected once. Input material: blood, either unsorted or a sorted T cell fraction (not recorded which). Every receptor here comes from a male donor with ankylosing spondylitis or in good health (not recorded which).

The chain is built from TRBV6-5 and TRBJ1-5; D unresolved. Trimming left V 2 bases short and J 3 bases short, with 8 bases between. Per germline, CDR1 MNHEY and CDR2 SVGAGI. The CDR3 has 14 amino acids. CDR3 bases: TGTGCCAGCAGTTACCGGCCCTACAATCAGCCCCAGCATTTT. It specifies CASSYRPYNQPQHF.

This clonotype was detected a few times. The CDR3 DNA reads TGTGCCAGCAGCTACCTACAGGGCGCCTTCTATGGCTACACCTTC. Translated, it gives CASSYLQGAFYGYTF. The V and J genes are TRBV5-6 and TRBJ1-2; a weak D match, TRBD1 (6 bases). Trimming removed 3 bases at V and 4 bases at J, with 16 bases between. From germline, CDR1 is SGHDT and CDR2 YYEEEE. CDR3 size: 15 residues.